This T cell receptor (beta chain) was identified during a study of Tregs in tolerant kidney transplant recipients. The V and J ends lost 7 bases and 7 bases, in that order; junction bases with no gene match: 10. The germline V gene encodes CDR1 MGHRA and CDR2 YSYEKL. CDR3 length equals 15 residues. TCRdb's table, derived via immunoSEQ multiplex PCR, lists solely in-frame clones and lacks some. In the table there are about 55,000 clones, around 90% of which are singletons. Recipients received nonmyeloablative bone marrow transplants from related graft donors, with transient mixed chimerism. Material: CD8+ T cells from blood (PBMCs), obtained 24 months after the transplant. The rearrangement joins TRBV4-1 to TRBJ2-2, with 9 bases lining up with TRBD2. The receptor was derived from a human patient who received a combined kidney and bone marrow transplant. The T cells may partly be graft donor cells. This chain's CDR3 is CASKQGGGAVGELFF. Here the CDR3 DNA reads TGCGCCAGCAAACAGGGCGGGGGGGCCGTCGGGGAGCTGTTTTTT.